This T cell receptor beta chain was retrieved from a study of T cell responses to AZD1222 COVID-19 vaccine. CDR1 and CDR2 (germline): SGHRS, YFSETQ. The CDR3 length is 14 residues. The V gene lost 4 bases and the J gene lost 9 bases, with 17 bases spanning the gap. Study results and limitations: Clonal diversity was possibly underestimated; the donors were predominantly white British and more often female. Recipients of AZD1222 seropositive at baseline numbered only five or six. Regions 160-218 and 743-854 held dominance among vaccine-associated CD4 TCRs, which spanned spike.

This table comes from immunoSEQ multiplex PCR, and its TCRdb copy is limited to in-frame clones, with some not included. This sample has about 110,000 clones, with about 90% found just once. Points on this clone: Its antigen remains unidentified.

Specimen: peripheral blood, collected 28 days after the second AZD1222 dose. This rearrangement joins TRBV5-1 to TRBJ2-1; D might be TRBD1 or TRBD2, each matching 6 bases. The TCR originated in an adult who received the AZD1222 COVID-19 vaccine. The CDR3 DNA is TGCGCCAGCAGCCCTCTAGGGGGGCCGGTTGAGCAGTTCTTC. Translation: CASSPLGGPVEQFF.